Listed here are 3 T cell receptor beta chains from one sample, sequenced in a study of identical twins. From the 5' RACE reads, TCRdb called clonotypes with MiXCR, one entry per CDR3 protein. This table holds 1.5 million or so distinct CDR3 sequences, around a third found once. Sequencing was carried out using cord blood. These receptors were taken from a newborn girl in good health.

The chain recombines TRBV27 with TRBJ2-7; unclear D gene. The CDR3 consists of 13 residues. Germline V gene data show CDR1 as MNHEY and CDR2 as SMNVEV (reference sequence). V shed 5 bases and J shed 2 bases, with 10 bases lying between them. Here the CDR3 reads CASSRTETYEQYF. CDR3 DNA: TGTGCCAGCAGTCGGACGGAAACCTACGAGCAGTACTTC.

The chain has TRBV6-1 and TRBJ1-5, with 12 bases lining up with TRBD1. The V gene end was trimmed by 1 base and the J gene end by 2 bases; junction bases not matched to a gene: 9. The CDR3 runs 19 residues. Germline V gene sequence: CDR1 MNHNS, CDR2 SASEGT. As DNA, the CDR3 is TGTGCCAGCAGTGAAGAGAGCGGGACAGGGGGCCATCGCAATCAGCCCCAGCATTTT. Translated, it gives CASSEESGTGGHRNQPQHF.

The sample holds a few counts of this clonotype. The CDR3 sequence: CASSQIQGGEQYF. DNA for the CDR3: TGTGCCAGCAGCCAAATACAGGGGGGGGAGCAGTACTTC. The chain is built from TRBV4-2 and TRBJ2-7; perhaps TRBD1 as D (8 bases). The CDR3 is made up of 13 amino acids. CDR1 is LGHNA, CDR2 YNFKEQ, per germline. The V gene lost 2 bases and the J gene lost 7 bases, with 12 bases spanning the gap.